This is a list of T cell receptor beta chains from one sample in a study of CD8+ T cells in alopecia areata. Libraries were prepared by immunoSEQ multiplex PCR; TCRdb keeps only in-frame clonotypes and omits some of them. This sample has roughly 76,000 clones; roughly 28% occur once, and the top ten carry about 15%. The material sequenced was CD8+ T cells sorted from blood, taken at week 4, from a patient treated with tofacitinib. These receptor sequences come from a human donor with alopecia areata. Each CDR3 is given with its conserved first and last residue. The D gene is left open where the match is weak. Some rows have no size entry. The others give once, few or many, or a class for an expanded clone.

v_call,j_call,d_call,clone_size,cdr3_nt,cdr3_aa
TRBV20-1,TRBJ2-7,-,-,TGCAGTGCTAACGGGGGGCCCGAGCAGTACTTC,CSANGGPEQYF
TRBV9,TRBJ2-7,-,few,TGTGCCAGCAGCGTCGGGCTAGCGTCCTACGAGCAGTACTTC,CASSVGLASYEQYF
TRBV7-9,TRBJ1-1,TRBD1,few,TGTGCCAGCAGCCTGGGGGGACAGCCGAACACTGAAGCTTTCTTT,CASSLGGQPNTEAFF
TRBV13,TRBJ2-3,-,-,TGTGCCAGCAGCTTAGTCGGGAGAGGAGATACGCAGTATTTT,CASSLVGRGDTQYF
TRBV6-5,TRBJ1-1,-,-,TGTGCCAGCAGTTCTTTACACCGGGAGGACACTGAAGCTTTCTTT,CASSSLHREDTEAFF
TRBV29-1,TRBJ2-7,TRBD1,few,TGCAGCATCCGACAGGGTGGAACCTACGAGCAGTACTTC,CSIRQGGTYEQYF
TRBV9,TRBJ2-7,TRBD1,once,TGTGCCAGCAGCGTTGGGGGACAGGGGGCCTACGAGCAGTACTTC,CASSVGGQGAYEQYF
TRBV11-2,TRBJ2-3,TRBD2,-,TGTGCCAGCAGCCCGTCAGCGGGGCGCACAGATACGCAGTATTTT,CASSPSAGRTDTQYF
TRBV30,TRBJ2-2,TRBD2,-,TGTGCCTGGACCGTTTTGACTAGCGACACCGGGGAGCTGTTTTTT,CAWTVLTSDTGELFF
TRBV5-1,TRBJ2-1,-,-,TGCGCCAGCAGCTTGGCCGCGGCGAGGGAGTCCAATGAGCAGTTCTTC,CASSLAAARESNEQFF